This TCR beta chain was recorded in a study of shared clonotypes between healthy human individuals. Overall study: The plates for each donor numbered three CD4 naive, three CD4 memory, two CD8 naive and one CD8 memory.

Original analysis: Junction-only sequences without quality scores came from ImmunoSEQ, so filtering differed. The repertoire was sequenced with immunoSEQ multiplex PCR; TCRdb's copy has only in-frame clones and lacks some. V, J and clone size are those of that table, while D and trimming were read from the DNA. The sample carries about 2,500,000 clones, around nine tenths recorded once. The healthy adult donors were HIV-negative and reported no recent acute infections or vaccinations. Naive CD45RA+ and memory CD45RA-negative subsets were split from CD4+ cells. After removal of 2 bases from V and 8 bases from J, the junction contained 7 bases not matched to a gene. Germline assignment: CDR1 SGDLS and CDR2 YYNGEE. There are 14 residues in the CDR3.

V gene TRBV9 combines with J gene TRBJ1-5, with 7 bases that match TRBD1. Material for sequencing was naive CD4+ T cells sorted from blood. Indicated subset: CD45RA+ positively selected. The TCR comes from a man between 18 and 35 years old in good health. The CDR3, as DNA: TGTGCCAGCAGCGTGACAGGGTTGGAGGAGCCCCAGCATTTT. Protein product: CASSVTGLEEPQHF.